The rows below give T cell receptor beta chains drawn from one sample of a study of blood T cell repertoires in COVID-19. TCRdb's table, derived via immunoSEQ multiplex PCR, lists solely in-frame clones and lacks some. The table shows roughly 92,000 clones, with around 87% occurring only once. Sequencing was performed on peripheral blood. Receptors were obtained from a human donor with acute or convalescent COVID-19. The donor label of this sample is uncertain. Each CDR3 is given without its conserved first and last residue.

j_call v_call cdr3_aa
TRBJ1-1 TRBV6-5 ASSYSIFTRGTEAF
TRBJ2-5 TRBV2 ASSGQAETQY
TRBJ2-7 TRBV7-2 ASSLVGQQY
TRBJ2-3 TRBV11-2 ASRLRSGGADTQY
TRBJ1-2 TRBV28 ASSLLGPDRDYGYT
TRBJ1-2 TRBV4-3 ASSLRTGHNYGYT
TRBJ1-1 TRBV30 AWSNGQGRAF
TRBJ1-2 TRBV27 ASSFLPGTGGRHGYT
TRBJ1-5 TRBV12-3/TRBV12-4 ASSQGNNQPQH
TRBJ2-1 TRBV5-1 ASKKGNSNNEQF
TRBJ1-2 TRBV28 ASSHGQGTYGYT
TRBJ1-4 TRBV20-1 SASSRGAVNEKLF
TRBJ2-3 TRBV7-2 ASSSGGEVADTQY
TRBJ2-7 TRBV7-8 ASSPRGSGSYEQY
TRBJ2-7 TRBV30 ACQTTGGLSYEQY
TRBJ1-6 TRBV7-2 ASSTPGQGLNSPLH
TRBJ2-5 TRBV18 ASFRQKETQY
TRBJ1-3 TRBV5-6 ASSESGTGLSGNTIY
TRBJ1-5 TRBV12-3/TRBV12-4 ASSFSSNQPQH
TRBJ2-2 TRBV15 ATSGRSNTGELF
TRBJ2-7 TRBV7-2 ASSLVQGVYEQY
TRBJ1-2 TRBV28 ASSLGGNYGYT
TRBJ2-3 TRBV9 ASSPDVGGLADTQY
TRBJ1-1 TRBV7-9 ASSQLANTEAF
TRBJ1-4 TRBV5-6 ASSLGVGAGGKLF
TRBJ1-2 TRBV27 ASSLRMDRAHT
TRBJ2-7 TRBV2 ASKDNALGTGTPGYEQY
TRBJ1-2 TRBV11-2 ASSLNPGAYGYT
TRBJ2-7 TRBV28 ASTPAGANSYEQY
TRBJ2-1 TRBV3-1/TRBV3-2 ASQSYNEQF
TRBJ1-2 TRBV7-8 ASSLAGTGAQVSYGYT
TRBJ2-7 TRBV3-1/TRBV3-2 ASSPSSYEQY
TRBJ2-1 TRBV5-1 ASSFPPLTGNNEQF
TRBJ2-7 TRBV6-5 ASSSVNFEQY
TRBJ2-5 TRBV5-4 ASSQGGTGPKRTQY
TRBJ2-3 TRBV4-2 ASSQGGGSTDTQY
TRBJ2-7 TRBV5-1 ASSPRGRGIGHEQY
TRBJ2-5 TRBV7-3 ASSLTRDPEETQY
TRBJ2-1 TRBV5-5 ASSRGTSGGAEQF
TRBJ2-4 TRBV28 ASSSTGGGWRTNIQY
TRBJ1-5 TRBV6-5 ASISDRGYGPQH
TRBJ2-1 TRBV19 ASTTPGRVQF
TRBJ1-2 TRBV5-4 ASSPGPGRLATAYGYT
TRBJ2-2 TRBV2 ASRRDTGELF
TRBJ2-3 TRBV5-1 ASSFGGSTDTQY
TRBJ1-1 TRBV11-1 ASSFTGNTEAF
TRBJ2-5 TRBV18 ASSLDMLAVRQETQY
TRBJ2-3 TRBV12-5 ASGYGQGSSADTQY
TRBJ1-6 TRBV30 AWSPRQMSSPLH
TRBJ2-7 TRBV5-8 ASSLVGRKDEQY
TRBJ2-3 TRBV5-4 ASSQSGGARTDTQY
TRBJ2-3 TRBV14 ASSQERLGLAGVDTQY
TRBJ2-3 TRBV7-9 ASSRRDSPTDTQY
TRBJ1-6 TRBV27 ASSPEGAYSPLH
TRBJ1-1 TRBV6-5 ASRKGRNTEAF
TRBJ2-2 TRBV7-9 ASSLSGTRNTGELF
TRBJ1-6 TRBV7-9 ASSPDRGNSPLH
TRBJ2-1 TRBV7-3 ASSSGTSGGSSYNEQF
TRBJ1-1 TRBV4-2 ASSRTGSTEAF
TRBJ1-2 TRBV5-4 ASTAPGDGYT